This is a list of T cell receptor beta chains from one sample in a study of blood T cell repertoires in COVID-19. The table came from immunoSEQ multiplex PCR; TCRdb's copy has only in-frame clones and leaves some out. The table lists around 260,000 clones, about 88% of them singletons. Sequencing used peripheral blood. These receptor sequences come from a woman in her sixties or seventies with COVID-19, enrolled during active disease. CDR3s include the opening cysteine and the closing phenylalanine or tryptophan. A D gene is named only where the DNA matches it firmly. The listing skips clone size in some rows; elsewhere it reads once, few, many or a size class.

j_call: TRBJ2-1; v_call: TRBV27; clone_size: .; d_call: TRBD2; cdr3_nt: TGTGCCAGCAGTTCGCTAGCGGGAGGAGTGATTAATGAGCAGTTCTTC; cdr3_aa: CASSSLAGGVINEQFF
j_call: TRBJ2-7; v_call: TRBV6-1; clone_size: .; d_call: .; cdr3_nt: TGTGCCAGCAGTGAAGCTCTGGGCTGGGAGCAGTACTTC; cdr3_aa: CASSEALGWEQYF
j_call: TRBJ2-2; v_call: TRBV19; clone_size: .; d_call: .; cdr3_nt: TGTGCCAGTAGTCCGACGGGGGTTACCGGGGAGCTGTTTTTT; cdr3_aa: CASSPTGVTGELFF
j_call: TRBJ2-5; v_call: TRBV11-2; clone_size: .; d_call: .; cdr3_nt: TGTGCCAGCAGCTCCCTGATGGGGAGGGAGACCCAGTACTTC; cdr3_aa: CASSSLMGRETQYF
j_call: TRBJ1-1; v_call: TRBV5-5; clone_size: once; d_call: .; cdr3_nt: TGTGCCAGCAGCTTTGTTAGGACACCTAACACTGAAGCTTTCTTT; cdr3_aa: CASSFVRTPNTEAFF
j_call: TRBJ1-1; v_call: TRBV7-9; clone_size: few; d_call: .; cdr3_nt: TGTGCCAGCAGCTTATTTTCGTGGAACACTGAAGCTTTCTTT; cdr3_aa: CASSLFSWNTEAFF
j_call: TRBJ2-1; v_call: TRBV4-1; clone_size: .; d_call: TRBD2; cdr3_nt: TGCGCCAGCAGCCCTCTGGGGAGGGGCTCCTACAATGAGCAGTTCTTC; cdr3_aa: CASSPLGRGSYNEQFF
j_call: TRBJ2-1; v_call: TRBV21-1; clone_size: .; d_call: .; cdr3_nt: TGTGCCAGCAGCACCTGGGGGGGCTACAATGAGCAGTTCTTC; cdr3_aa: CASSTWGGYNEQFF
j_call: TRBJ1-5; v_call: TRBV6-2/TRBV6-3; clone_size: .; d_call: .; cdr3_nt: TGTGCCAGCAGCCCGGACAGACGGAATCAGCCCCAGCATTTT; cdr3_aa: CASSPDRRNQPQHF
j_call: TRBJ2-1; v_call: TRBV19; clone_size: .; d_call: .; cdr3_nt: TGTGCCAGTAGTCGGCCAGGGGAATGGTCCTACAATGAGCAGTTCTTC; cdr3_aa: CASSRPGEWSYNEQFF
j_call: TRBJ1-5; v_call: TRBV19; clone_size: .; d_call: .; cdr3_nt: TGTGCCAGTAGTATAGCTCGGGGGATCAATCAGCCCCAGCATTTT; cdr3_aa: CASSIARGINQPQHF
j_call: TRBJ2-7; v_call: TRBV5-6; clone_size: .; d_call: .; cdr3_nt: TGTGCCAGCAGTCGCATCGACAGAGACTCCTACGAGCAGTACTTC; cdr3_aa: CASSRIDRDSYEQYF
j_call: TRBJ1-5; v_call: TRBV30; clone_size: once; d_call: .; cdr3_nt: TGTGCCTGGAGTCCACAGGGACATCAGCCCCAGCATTTT; cdr3_aa: CAWSPQGHQPQHF
j_call: TRBJ2-1; v_call: TRBV27; clone_size: .; d_call: TRBD2; cdr3_nt: TGTGCCAGCAGTTTAGGGGGGACTAGCCGCTACAATGAGCAGTTCTTC; cdr3_aa: CASSLGGTSRYNEQFF
j_call: TRBJ2-2; v_call: TRBV4-3; clone_size: .; d_call: TRBD2; cdr3_nt: TGCGCCAGCAGCCAAGGGGCGGGAGGTACCGGGGAGCTGTTTTTT; cdr3_aa: CASSQGAGGTGELFF
j_call: TRBJ2-1; v_call: TRBV24-1; clone_size: .; d_call: .; cdr3_nt: TGTGCCACCAGTGACCAGCGAGACAATGAGCAGTTCTTC; cdr3_aa: CATSDQRDNEQFF
j_call: TRBJ1-2; v_call: TRBV20-1; clone_size: once; d_call: .; cdr3_nt: TGCAGTGCTAGTATCGGGGGTGGCTACACCTTC; cdr3_aa: CSASIGGGYTF
j_call: TRBJ1-2; v_call: TRBV28; clone_size: .; d_call: TRBD1; cdr3_nt: TGTGCCAGCAGCGGGACAGGGGGGTACTATGGCTACACCTTC; cdr3_aa: CASSGTGGYYGYTF
j_call: TRBJ1-6; v_call: TRBV6-1; clone_size: .; d_call: TRBD1; cdr3_nt: TGTGCCAGCAGTGAAAGACAGGGAAATTCACCCCTCCACTTT; cdr3_aa: CASSERQGNSPLHF
j_call: TRBJ2-7; v_call: TRBV15; clone_size: .; d_call: TRBD2; cdr3_nt: TGTGCCACCAGCAGAGGGGGGCTAGCGGGAGGGCTCGACGAGCAGTACTTC; cdr3_aa: CATSRGGLAGGLDEQYF
j_call: TRBJ1-1; v_call: TRBV6-5; clone_size: once; d_call: TRBD1; cdr3_nt: TGTGCCAGCAGTATCCAGACAGGGGCATACACTGAAGCTTTCTTT; cdr3_aa: CASSIQTGAYTEAFF
j_call: TRBJ1-1; v_call: TRBV24-1; clone_size: .; d_call: .; cdr3_nt: TGTGCCACCAGTGATGAGTGGAACACTGAAGCTTTCTTT; cdr3_aa: CATSDEWNTEAFF